A selection of T cell receptor beta chains follows, all from one sample in a study of monozygotic twins with inflammatory bowel disease. TCRdb reprocessed the 5' RACE reads and stores each CDR3 protein as one record, lacking DNA. Its clone listing holds some 190,000 distinct CDR3 sequences. Sequencing used blood. These TCRs come from a human donor with ulcerative colitis or Crohn's disease, or a healthy co-twin of an affected twin (not recorded which). CDR3s include the opening cysteine and the closing phenylalanine or tryptophan.

cdr3_aa j_call v_call
CAISLGLAAYEQYF TRBJ2-7 TRBV10-3
CASSLWAITENGYTF TRBJ1-2 TRBV3-1
CASGRLAGVYEQYF TRBJ2-7 TRBV2
CASSFQPFSTDTQYF TRBJ2-3 TRBV11-1
CASSITRDSSGEQYF TRBJ2-7 TRBV19
CASSPWSGQGAYEQYF TRBJ2-7 TRBV18
CASSFLPGGDSNQPQHF TRBJ1-5 TRBV5-1
CASSDRVGTEAFF TRBJ1-1 TRBV7-2
CASSELERGKTQYF TRBJ2-5 TRBV10-2
CASSSNHREQFF TRBJ2-1 TRBV7-2
CSARVRGNTEAFF TRBJ1-1 TRBV20-1
CSAGQGSSTGELFF TRBJ2-2 TRBV20-1
CAISESGPYGYTF TRBJ1-2 TRBV10-3
CASSQDNEQFF TRBJ2-1 TRBV4-2
CASKGKTNTGELFF TRBJ2-2 TRBV19
CSVCGTSLSYNEQFF TRBJ2-1 TRBV29-1
CASSDGRLSPF TRBJ2-3 TRBV2
CASSGTEGASPLHF TRBJ1-6 TRBV12-3/TRBV12-4
CASSLDTSGRRYEQYF TRBJ2-7 TRBV7-9
CASSQGLAGDIDEQYF TRBJ2-7 TRBV13
CSARARGQWGGITDTQYF TRBJ2-3 TRBV20-1
CASSSSDWGRAEYEAFF TRBJ1-1 TRBV5-1
CASSPGLNTEAFF TRBJ1-1 TRBV7-3
CASRDPGQGPEDTQYF TRBJ2-3 TRBV6-1
CATIFPGGSNQPQHF TRBJ1-5 TRBV5-1
CASSPLMSSYEQYF TRBJ2-7 TRBV18
CASSLELTNEQFF TRBJ2-1 TRBV5-1
CASNRANTGELFF TRBJ2-2 TRBV2
CSVATGTMVYTF TRBJ1-2 TRBV29-1
CASSFSVGQETQYF TRBJ2-5 TRBV11-2
CASSPQGGQTTGELFF TRBJ2-2 TRBV7-6
CASSLSGNSYNEQFF TRBJ2-1 TRBV28
CASSLSGNYNEQFF TRBJ2-1 TRBV28
CASSLRVWGEVNTEAFF TRBJ1-1 TRBV7-9
CASCLGASYEQYF TRBJ2-7 TRBV12-3/TRBV12-4
CASQPGGQRTEAFF TRBJ1-1 TRBV6-1
CVSSSQGLTEAFF TRBJ1-1 TRBV3-1
CASTLLGRGKYF TRBJ2-3 TRBV7-8
CASSAGTGKPNTEAFF TRBJ1-1 TRBV7-2
CASSLAAGILSYEQYF TRBJ2-7 TRBV5-6
CASSSGMGQPQHF TRBJ1-5 TRBV28